Listed here are 32 T cell receptor beta chains from one sample, sequenced in a study of blood T cell repertoires in COVID-19. The data were produced by immunoSEQ multiplex PCR, yet TCRdb's version contains in-frame clones alone and is incomplete. The table lists approximately 250,000 clones, around nine tenths of them singletons. The sample consisted of peripheral blood. These receptors all come from a woman in her seventies with COVID-19, enrolled during active disease.

The J gene is TRBJ2-2, the V gene TRBV6-5, with 10 nucleotides matching TRBD1. J was trimmed by 4 bases and V by 7 bases; bases with no gene match: 6. Germline V gives CDR1 MNHEY, CDR2 SVGAGI. The CDR3 runs 15 residues. The CDR3 DNA reads as TGTGCCAGCAACGACAGGGGGCGCGGCACCGGGGAGCTGTTTTTT. It specifies CASNDRGRGTGELFF.

The chain combines TRBV7-9 with TRBJ1-2; D might be TRBD1 (6 bases). Deletions cut 4 bases from V and 6 bases from J, with 18 bases between. CDR1 is SEHNR and CDR2 is FQNEAQ in the germline V gene (reference sequence). This CDR3 region has 15 residues. CDR3 in DNA: TGTGCCAGCAGCTGGGGGCTAACAGGGTCTAATGGCTACACCTTC. It yields the protein CASSWGLTGSNGYTF.

This chain connects TRBV6-2 or TRBV6-3 to TRBJ2-1; 8 positions match TRBD2. J gave up 13 bases and V 5 bases, and 10 bases lay outside the gene matches. The CDR3 is made up of 13 amino acids. Germline CDR1 is MNHEY and CDR2 is SVGEGT. CDR3 DNA sequence: TGTGCCAGCAGTAATAAACCGGGAGGGGTACAGTTCTTC. Protein sequence: CASSNKPGGVQFF.

The gene calls are TRBV5-1 and TRBJ2-7; TRBD2 might be the D (5 bases). Between the trimmed V and J ends, which lost 0 bases and 3 bases, there was a span of 10 bases. The CDR3 runs to 14 residues. From germline, CDR1 is SGHRS and CDR2 YFSETQ. The CDR3 region has the DNA TGCGCCAGCAGCTTGGCCCCGGGGAACTACGAGCAGTACTTC. This translates into CASSLAPGNYEQYF.

The V call is TRBV9, the J call TRBJ2-7; 11 bases line up with TRBD2. The CDR3 runs 16 residues. Germline V CDR1 and CDR2: SGDLS, YYNGEE. Losses at the gene ends were 1 base for V and 0 bases for J; bases not matched to a gene: 3. The chain's CDR3 is CASSVTGTSGSYEQYF. Written as DNA, the CDR3 is TGTGCCAGCAGCGTAACCGGGACTAGCGGCTCCTACGAGCAGTACTTC.

The chain combines TRBV20-1 with TRBJ2-3, with TRBD1 matching over 7 bases. This CDR3 is built from 15 residues. With V trimmed by 3 bases and J by 2 bases, 8 bases remained unmatched. Germline CDR1 is DFQATT and CDR2 is SNEGSKA (reference sequence). The CDR3 reads CSASRGTDYTDTQYF. The CDR3 DNA follows: TGCAGTGCTAGTCGTGGGACAGACTACACAGATACGCAGTATTTT.

This clone was detected a few times. J is TRBJ2-5 and V is TRBV12-5, with 8 bases lining up with TRBD1. This CDR3 comprises 13 residues. The V segment lost 5 bases and the J segment 5 bases; nucleotides outside the gene matches: 4. CDR1 LGHNT and CDR2 FRNRAP come from the germline V gene. CDR3 region: CASGVQGVETQYF. CDR3 nucleotide sequence: TGTGCTAGTGGTGTACAGGGGGTGGAGACCCAGTACTTC.

Only a few counts were recorded for this clone. Other DNA sequences in this sample translate to the same CDR3. The chain combines TRBV28 with TRBJ1-2; 8 nucleotides agree with TRBD1. This CDR3 has 13 amino acids. The V and J ends lost 6 bases and 4 bases, in that order; junction bases with no gene match: 4. Germline loops: CDR1 MDHEN, CDR2 SYDVKM. CDR3 loop: CASSPQGAYGYTF. In DNA form, the CDR3 reads TGTGCCAGCAGCCCCCAGGGGGCCTATGGCTACACCTTC.

The rearrangement links TRBV30 to TRBJ2-7, with D uncertain. From germline, CDR1 is GTSNPN and CDR2 SVGIG (reference sequence). V lost 8 bases to trimming and J lost 2 bases, with 10 bases between them. The CDR3 is made up of 11 amino acids. The CDR3: CALGVAYEQYF. For the CDR3, the DNA is TGTGCCCTTGGTGTAGCCTACGAGCAGTACTTC.

This chain joins TRBV3-1 (or the pseudogene TRBV3-2) and TRBJ2-3, with a tentative D call TRBD2 (5 bases). The CDR3 length is 16 residues. From germline, CDR1 is LGHDT and CDR2 YNNKEL (reference sequence). V was shortened by 3 bases and J by 3 bases, with 16 bases between the two germline ends. CDR3: CASSQRELSGTDTQYF. Written as DNA, the CDR3 is TGTGCCAGCAGCCAGAGGGAGTTAAGTGGGACAGATACGCAGTATTTT.

The chain carries TRBV3-1 (or the pseudogene TRBV3-2) and TRBJ1-3, with 10 bases fitting TRBD1. The germline V gene encodes CDR1 LGHDT and CDR2 YNNKEL (reference sequence). CDR3 length: 18 residues. V shed 2 bases, J shed 0 bases, and the junction held 7 bases outside the gene matches. The DNA of the CDR3 is TGTGCCAGCAGCCAAAAAGGGGGGGACAGGGGCTCTGGAAACACCATATATTTT. Translated, it gives CASSQKGGDRGSGNTIYF.

The chain couples TRBV5-6 to TRBJ2-5, with D possibly matching TRBD2 (5 bases). V dropped 0 bases and J dropped 5 bases, with 17 bases sitting between them. The germline CDR1 and CDR2 sequences are SGHDT and YYEEEE. This CDR3 spans 16 amino acids. This CDR3 reads CASSLAQIARSETQYF. DNA for the CDR3: TGTGCCAGCAGCTTGGCTCAGATAGCGCGATCTGAGACCCAGTACTTC.

This chain connects TRBV28 to TRBJ1-3; D ambiguous. Germline V gives CDR1 MDHEN, CDR2 SYDVKM. V was trimmed by 7 bases and J by 0 bases, leaving 16 bases between them. The CDR3 sequence is 16 residues long. In DNA, the CDR3 is TGTGCCAGCACCCTAGGTATGGCGCACTCTGGAAACACCATATATTTT. Amino acid sequence: CASTLGMAHSGNTIYF.

The J gene is TRBJ1-5, the V gene TRBV7-2; TRBD1 agrees at 7 bases. V shed 2 bases, J shed 5 bases, and the junction held 3 bases outside the gene matches. Per germline, CDR1 SGHTA and CDR2 FQGNSA. The CDR3 consists of 14 residues. CDR3 DNA: TGTGCCAGCAGCTTACAGGGGGATCATCAGCCCCAGCATTTT. This gives the protein CASSLQGDHQPQHF.

J is TRBJ2-7 and V is TRBV3-1 (or the pseudogene TRBV3-2); 8 bases match TRBD1. CDR1 is LGHDT and CDR2 is YNNKEL in the germline V gene (reference sequence). This CDR3 is built from 18 residues. Trimming took 4 bases from V and 2 from J; bases not matched to a gene: 16. CDR3 DNA: TGTGCCAGCAGCCTCACTATCCCAGGACGACAGGGGACCTACGAGCAGTACTTC. As protein: CASSLTIPGRQGTYEQYF.

For the CDR3, the DNA is TGTGCCAGTACCTCGGACATCCTAAGGGAAAAACTGTTTTTT. Protein: CASTSDILREKLFF. The chain employs TRBV19 and TRBJ1-4, with TRBD1 as a possible D gene (5 bases). The CDR3 totals 14 residues. V lost 7 bases, J lost 8 bases, and 17 bases lay in between. CDR1 is LNHDA, CDR2 SQIVND, per germline (reference sequence).

This sequence joins TRBV19 and TRBJ1-3, with TRBD1 as a possible D gene (6 bases). This CDR3 spans 15 amino acids. In germline, CDR1 is LNHDA, CDR2 SQIVND (reference sequence). V lost 6 bases, J lost 2 bases, and 14 bases lay in between. Written as DNA, the CDR3 is TGTGCCAGTAGCCGACAGGTTCAAGCTGGAAACACCATATATTTT. Translating gives CASSRQVQAGNTIYF.

This clone was detected once. The chain carries TRBV27 and TRBJ2-3; 7 bases agree with TRBD2. V gave up 5 bases and J gave up 4 bases; unmatched junction bases: 6. CDR1 is MNHEY and CDR2 is SMNVEV in the germline V gene (reference sequence). This CDR3 contains 14 residues. This CDR3 is CASSRGGVADTQYF. The CDR3 DNA is TGTGCCAGCAGTAGGGGAGGGGTCGCAGATACGCAGTATTTT.

This clone was recorded once. This chain connects TRBV5-4 to TRBJ2-7, with TRBD1 matching 8 bases. V lost 4 bases, J lost 6 bases, and 12 bases stayed unmatched. From germline, CDR1 is SGHNT and CDR2 YYREEE (reference sequence). This CDR3 has 15 residues. CDR3 nucleotide sequence: TGTGCCAGCAGCCTTATGGGTCAGGGGGCGCGCGAGCAGTACTTC. Its protein is CASSLMGQGAREQYF.

The chain carries TRBV6-2 or TRBV6-3 and TRBJ2-4, with D perhaps matching TRBD2 (6 bases). The CDR3 is 16 amino acids. Trimming took 2 bases from V and 6 from J, leaving 17 bases between them. Germline V gives CDR1 MNHEY, CDR2 SVGEGT. The CDR3 loop is CASSYRSAPGGNIQYF. CDR3 DNA sequence: TGTGCCAGCAGTTACCGGTCGGCCCCCGGGGGAAACATTCAGTACTTC.

V is TRBV6-2 or TRBV6-3 and J is TRBJ2-7; possible D gene TRBD2, 5 bases. The CDR3 loop spans 15 amino acids. Trimming left V 2 bases short and J 0 bases short, with 11 bases between. From germline, CDR1 is MNHEY and CDR2 SVGEGT. The chain's CDR3 is CASSYGRRSSYEQYF. The CDR3 nucleotides read TGTGCCAGCAGTTACGGCCGGAGGAGCTCCTACGAGCAGTACTTC.

The chain couples TRBV11-3 to TRBJ1-1; 7 bases are a match to TRBD1. Trimming at V came to 11 bases and at J to 3 bases, leaving 21 bases not matched to a gene. Looked up from germline, CDR1 is SGHNT and CDR2 is YENEEA. CDR3 length equals 17 residues. CDR3 DNA: TGTGCCCTTCCATGGGGGGCAGGGGGGCCCCCGGACACTGAAGCTTTCTTT. Its translation is CALPWGAGGPPDTEAFF.

This clone was recorded only once. The chain uses TRBV19 and TRBJ2-7; unclear D gene. This CDR3 is 11 amino acids long. Per germline, CDR1 LNHDA and CDR2 SQIVND (reference sequence). V was clipped by 4 bases and J by 7 bases, with 8 bases between them. Here the CDR3 DNA reads TGTGCCAGTAGTAGTGCGATTGAGCAGTACTTC. Translating it yields CASSSAIEQYF.

The chain has TRBV7-2 and TRBJ1-3, with D unclear. The germline gives CDR1 SGHTA, CDR2 FQGNSA. Trimming stripped 5 bases from V and 0 bases from J, with 14 bases between. The CDR3 contains 16 residues. The chain's CDR3 is CASSPGDGLSGNTIYF. Written as DNA, the CDR3 is TGTGCCAGCAGCCCCGGCGACGGACTCTCTGGAAACACCATATATTTT.

The chain joins TRBV7-9 to TRBJ2-7; D remains unclear. Trimming removed 1 base from V and 0 bases from J, with 10 bases in between. The germline gives CDR1 SEHNR, CDR2 FQNEAQ (reference sequence). The CDR3 length is 15 residues. In DNA form, the CDR3 reads TGTGCCAGCAGCTTAGACTACCGCAGCTCCTACGAGCAGTACTTC. Its translation: CASSLDYRSSYEQYF.

The genes are TRBV5-1 and TRBJ2-1; TRBD1 matches 8 bases. J gave up 2 bases and V 2 bases, and 3 bases lay outside the gene matches. There are 15 residues in the CDR3. The germline CDR1 and CDR2 sequences are SGHRS and YFSETQ. The CDR3 nucleotides read TGCGCCAGCAGCTTACAGGGGGAAACCTACAATGAGCAGTTCTTC. Translated: CASSLQGETYNEQFF.

This clone was detected once. The gene calls are TRBV28 and TRBJ2-3, with D possibly being TRBD1 (5 bases). V lost 5 bases and J 3 bases, leaving 15 bases between the germline ends. The germline V gene encodes CDR1 MDHEN and CDR2 SYDVKM. This CDR3 spans 15 amino acids. The DNA of the CDR3 is TGTGCCAGCAGTAACCCACAGGTTCCAACAGATACGCAGTATTTT. This sequence encodes CASSNPQVPTDTQYF.

The chain is built from TRBV11-1 and TRBJ2-1; a weak D match, TRBD2 (6 bases). Germline V gene lookup returns CDR1 SGHAT and CDR2 FQDESV (reference sequence). The ends were cut back, 4 bases at V and 4 bases at J, with 17 bases in the middle. The CDR3 runs to 16 residues. The CDR3 is CASSSISGGGYNEQFF. For the CDR3, the DNA is TGTGCCAGCAGCTCTATTTCGGGTGGGGGGTACAATGAGCAGTTCTTC.

The chain links TRBV27 to TRBJ2-1; 11 bases map to TRBD2. The CDR3 has 17 residues. Germline loops: CDR1 MNHEY, CDR2 SMNVEV (reference sequence). Losses at the gene ends were 5 bases for V and 4 bases for J; bases not matched to a gene: 10. The CDR3 coding sequence is TGTGCCAGCAGTACCTTTTCCGGGACTAGCGGATACAATGAGCAGTTCTTC. The encoded protein is CASSTFSGTSGYNEQFF.

The chain couples TRBV9 to TRBJ2-1; 9 bases are shared with TRBD2. This CDR3 has 17 residues. CDR1 and CDR2 from the germline V gene are SGDLS and YYNGEE. V was clipped by 1 base and J by 5 bases; unmatched bases: 10. The CDR3 protein is CASSVLGTSLGNNEQFF. CDR3 nucleotides: TGTGCCAGCAGCGTACTAGGGACTAGCTTGGGGAACAATGAGCAGTTCTTC.

The CDR3 nucleotides read TGTGCCAGCAGCCGCGGGGGGACAGCTTACCCGGGAGAGACCCAGTACTTC. Encoded protein: CASSRGGTAYPGETQYF. V usage is TRBV5-4 and J usage is TRBJ2-5, with a possible D match to TRBD2 (8 bases). CDR1 and CDR2 (germline): SGHNT, YYREEE (reference sequence). The V end was cut by 4 bases, the J end by 4 bases, with 23 bases between. This CDR3 is built from 17 residues.

The chain combines TRBV6-5 with TRBJ2-2; 7 bases map to TRBD2. Germline V gene sequence: CDR1 MNHEY, CDR2 SVGAGI. The CDR3 spans 14 residues. The junction had 9 bases not matched to a gene; V was cut back by 7 bases and J by 7 bases. The CDR3 DNA follows: TGTGCCAGCACGCCCCGGCGGGGGATCGGGGAGCTGTTTTTT. Encoded protein: CASTPRRGIGELFF.